This T cell receptor (beta chain) was identified during a study of blood T cell repertoires in COVID-19. Study information: From the United States, Italy and Spain came samples of acute and convalescent COVID-19.

The CDR3 sequence is 14 residues long. With 6 bases clipped from V and 5 bases from J, the junction kept 8 bases outside the gene matches. Per the germline V gene, CDR1 is MDHEN and CDR2 is SYDVKM. Clones were read by immunoSEQ multiplex PCR, and TCRdb kept only the in-frame ones, dropping some. Of tens of thousands of clones in the sample, 75% to 90% were seen once. Seattle participants joined during active infection and were tracked over time. The sample was peripheral blood. The chain carries TRBV28 and TRBJ1-2, with 8 nucleotides matching TRBD1. The origin of this receptor is a woman aged 55-69 years with COVID-19, enrolled during active disease. The chain's CDR3 is CASRGQDLGYGYTF. CDR3 DNA sequence: TGTGCCAGCAGGGGACAGGATTTGGGGTATGGCTACACCTTC.